The 6 T cell receptor beta chains listed next were all sequenced from one sample in a study of human T cells and chemical hapten exposure. MiXCR, applied by TCRdb to the RACE reads, yields one record per CDR3 protein. Found here are about 84,000 distinct CDR3 sequences, more than 8.5% of them singletons; the top ten hold about 2.5%. Time point indicated: patch test 2, 6 weeks after DPC sensitization. Treatment indicated: therapeutic diphenylcyclopropenone sensitization with weekly scalp DPC. Material: whole blood, obtained in connection with sensitization to the hapten diphenylcyclopropenone (DPC). These receptors were taken from a woman under 40 with alopecia areata. Some clones in this sample may be carry-over from other donors' samples.

CDR3 in DNA: TGCAGTGCTAGTGGTGGGAGCGCCTACGAGCAGTACTTC. It codes for CSASGGSAYEQYF. The rearrangement uses TRBV20-1 and TRBJ2-7, with D maybe TRBD2 (5 bases). Trimming pared 3 bases from V and 2 bases from J, leaving 11 bases between. This CDR3 has 13 amino acids. Germline V CDR1 and CDR2: DFQATT, SNEGSKA (reference sequence).

The gene calls are TRBV6-2 or TRBV6-3 and TRBJ1-1, with D uncertain. Germline CDR1 reads MNHEY; CDR2 reads SVGEGT. Trimming removed 5 bases from V and 1 base from J, with 8 bases in between. CDR3 length: 13 residues. The CDR3 DNA follows: TGTGCCAGCAGTGTGGATTGGAACACTGAAGCTTTCTTT. Residues: CASSVDWNTEAFF.

Only a few counts were recorded for this clonotype. J is TRBJ1-1 and V is TRBV3-1; no clear D gene. Germline V lookup: CDR1 LGHDT, CDR2 YNNKEL (reference sequence). The CDR3 runs 14 residues. Trimming took 1 base from V and 7 from J, leaving 13 bases between them. The CDR3 region is CASSQGGPQIEAFF. For the CDR3, the DNA is TGTGCCAGCAGCCAAGGTGGCCCGCAGATTGAAGCTTTCTTT.

The table lists this clonotype with many counts. The J gene is TRBJ2-7, the V gene TRBV6-1; D uncertain. The V gene lost 4 bases and the J gene lost 7 bases, with 8 bases spanning the gap. Germline V gene data show CDR1 as MNHNS and CDR2 as SASEGT. This CDR3 has 11 amino acids. The CDR3 DNA reads TGTGCCAGCAGTGTTGGTGAGGAGCAGTACTTC. Protein sequence: CASSVGEEQYF.

The rearrangement uses TRBV2 and TRBJ2-6, with 9 bases identical to TRBD1. The ends lost 2 bases at V and 0 bases at J; junction bases unmatched: 11. This CDR3 has 20 residues. The germline CDR1 and CDR2 sequences are SNHLY and FYNNEI. The CDR3 spells CASSETRQGVNPSGANVLTF. The CDR3 region has the DNA TGTGCCAGCAGTGAAACCCGACAGGGGGTGAATCCCTCTGGGGCCAACGTCCTGACTTTC. The full variable domain, with the rest looked up from reference TRBV2 and TRBJ2-6, is EPEVTQTPSHQVTQMGQEVILRCVPISNHLYFYWYRQILGQKVEFLVSFYNNEISEKSEIFDDQFSVERPDGSNFTLKIRSTKLEDSAMYFCASSETRQGVNPSGANVLTFGAGSRLTVL.

This clonotype was seen ten or more times. This chain connects TRBV4-1 to TRBJ2-6, with a weak D call TRBD1 (6 bases). The CDR3 has 18 residues. Germline lookup yields CDR1 MGHRA and CDR2 YSYEKL. V lost 6 bases and J lost 2, with 20 bases in between. CDR3 loop: CASSQDSLAYAGANVLTF. The CDR3 DNA reads TGCGCCAGCAGTCAGGACAGCCTAGCTTATGCTGGGGCCAACGTCCTGACTTTC.